This is a list of T cell receptor beta chains from one sample in a study of blood T cell repertoires in COVID-19. The repertoire was sequenced with immunoSEQ multiplex PCR; TCRdb's copy has only in-frame clones and lacks some. Of around 480,000 clones in the sample, roughly 87% were seen once. Source material: PBMCs or T cells enriched from blood (not recorded which). These receptor sequences come from a young woman who had recovered from COVID-19. CDR3s include the opening cysteine and the closing phenylalanine or tryptophan. A D gene is named only where the DNA matches it firmly. Clone size appears in some rows only: once, few, many, or a class for an expanded clone.

clone size: .
D gene: TRBD1
V gene: TRBV28
J gene: TRBJ1-5
CDR3 protein: CASSWTGYSNQPQHF
CDR3 DNA: TGTGCCAGCAGTTGGACAGGTTATAGCAATCAGCCCCAGCATTTT

clone size: .
D gene: .
V gene: TRBV28
J gene: TRBJ2-6
CDR3 protein: CASRQGGAGANVLTF
CDR3 DNA: TGTGCCAGCAGACAAGGGGGGGCAGGGGCCAACGTCCTGACTTTC

clone size: once
D gene: TRBD1
V gene: TRBV5-1
J gene: TRBJ1-2
CDR3 protein: CASSGGQGSRNYGYTF
CDR3 DNA: TGCGCCAGCAGCGGCGGACAGGGATCACGAAACTATGGCTACACCTTC

clone size: few
D gene: .
V gene: TRBV2
J gene: TRBJ2-5
CDR3 protein: CASSLRGLINGETQYF
CDR3 DNA: TGTGCCAGCAGTCTAAGGGGACTTATCAACGGAGAGACCCAGTACTTC

clone size: .
D gene: .
V gene: TRBV6-4
J gene: TRBJ1-1
CDR3 protein: CASSDSQANTEAFF
CDR3 DNA: TGTGCCAGCAGTGACTCGCAGGCGAACACTGAAGCTTTCTTT

clone size: .
D gene: .
V gene: TRBV21-1
J gene: TRBJ1-2
CDR3 protein: CASSTIPVGTGGLVYGYTF
CDR3 DNA: TGTGCCAGCAGCACCATCCCGGTCGGGACAGGGGGCCTAGTCTATGGCTACACCTTC

clone size: few
D gene: .
V gene: TRBV2
J gene: TRBJ1-6
CDR3 protein: CASGRGGRPLHF
CDR3 DNA: TGTGCCAGCGGTCGGGGGGGAAGACCCCTCCACTTT

clone size: .
D gene: .
V gene: TRBV7-9
J gene: TRBJ2-7
CDR3 protein: CASSLGRVGYEQYF
CDR3 DNA: TGTGCCAGCAGCTTAGGCAGGGTGGGGTACGAGCAGTACTTC

clone size: .
D gene: .
V gene: TRBV7-3
J gene: TRBJ1-1
CDR3 protein: CASSFQGSTEAFF
CDR3 DNA: TGTGCCAGCAGCTTCCAGGGGAGCACTGAAGCTTTCTTT

clone size: .
D gene: TRBD1
V gene: TRBV2
J gene: TRBJ1-5
CDR3 protein: CASSERGLGQPQHF
CDR3 DNA: TGTGCCAGCAGTGAAAGGGGGCTCGGTCAGCCCCAGCATTTT

clone size: .
D gene: .
V gene: TRBV7-9
J gene: TRBJ1-1
CDR3 protein: CASSLLGVNTEAFF
CDR3 DNA: TGTGCCAGCAGCTTACTGGGCGTGAACACTGAAGCTTTCTTT

clone size: .
D gene: TRBD2
V gene: TRBV4-1
J gene: TRBJ2-3
CDR3 protein: CASSQERGGGSTDTQYF
CDR3 DNA: TGCGCCAGCAGCCAAGAACGTGGCGGGGGTAGCACAGATACGCAGTATTTT

clone size: few
D gene: TRBD1
V gene: TRBV6-1
J gene: TRBJ1-2
CDR3 protein: CASSEDRGQSYTF
CDR3 DNA: TGTGCCAGCAGTGAGGACAGGGGGCAGAGCTACACCTTC

clone size: .
D gene: TRBD2
V gene: TRBV6-1
J gene: TRBJ2-1
CDR3 protein: CASSELPSGGFSYNEQFF
CDR3 DNA: TGTGCCAGCAGTGAATTGCCTAGCGGGGGTTTCTCCTACAATGAGCAGTTCTTC

clone size: .
D gene: TRBD1
V gene: TRBV5-1
J gene: TRBJ2-2
CDR3 protein: CASSFKTLTGGVTGELFF
CDR3 DNA: TGCGCCAGCAGCTTTAAAACCCTGACAGGGGGAGTCACCGGGGAGCTGTTTTTT

clone size: .
D gene: .
V gene: TRBV2
J gene: TRBJ1-5
CDR3 protein: CASRMDSYSNQPQHF
CDR3 DNA: TGTGCCAGCAGGATGGACAGCTATAGCAATCAGCCCCAGCATTTT

clone size: .
D gene: TRBD1
V gene: TRBV10-1
J gene: TRBJ1-2
CDR3 protein: CASRESGQGYGYTF
CDR3 DNA: TGCGCCAGCAGAGAAAGCGGACAGGGGTATGGCTACACCTTC

clone size: .
D gene: .
V gene: TRBV11-2
J gene: TRBJ1-1
CDR3 protein: CASSSDRDTEAFF
CDR3 DNA: TGTGCCAGCAGCTCCGACAGAGACACTGAAGCTTTCTTT

clone size: few
D gene: TRBD1
V gene: TRBV3-1/TRBV3-2
J gene: TRBJ1-1
CDR3 protein: CASSQGLDRAQAFF
CDR3 DNA: TGTGCCAGCAGCCAAGGTCTTGACAGGGCCCAAGCTTTCTTT

clone size: once
D gene: TRBD1
V gene: TRBV2
J gene: TRBJ2-2
CDR3 protein: CASMGQGMGTGELFF
CDR3 DNA: TGTGCCAGCATGGGACAGGGGATGGGCACCGGGGAGCTGTTTTTT